This TCR beta chain was recovered during a study of control samples from healthy donors and cancer patients. Clones were sequenced by immunoSEQ multiplex PCR, and TCRdb holds only the in-frame ones, with some missing. This sample carries approximately 50,000 clones, approximately 89% of them seen once, and the ten largest clones take about an eighth. With V trimmed by 5 bases and J by 4 bases, 6 bases remained unmatched. CDR1 and CDR2 (germline): SNHLY, FYNNEI. This CDR3 contains 15 residues. This TCR derives from a woman aged 55-69 years with lung cancer. Sequencing input: PBMCs. This rearrangement joins TRBV2 to TRBJ1-2, with 11 positions matching TRBD1. The DNA for the CDR3 is TGTGCCAGCAGTATTACCGGGACAGGGGGCTATGGCTACACCTTC. Translating it yields CASSITGTGGYGYTF. The full variable domain, rest sourced from reference TRBV2 and TRBJ1-2, is EPEVTQTPSHQVTQMGQEVILRCVPISNHLYFYWYRQILGQKVEFLVSFYNNEISEKSEIFDDQFSVERPDGSNFTLKIRSTKLEDSAMYFCASSITGTGGYGYTFGSGTRLTVV.